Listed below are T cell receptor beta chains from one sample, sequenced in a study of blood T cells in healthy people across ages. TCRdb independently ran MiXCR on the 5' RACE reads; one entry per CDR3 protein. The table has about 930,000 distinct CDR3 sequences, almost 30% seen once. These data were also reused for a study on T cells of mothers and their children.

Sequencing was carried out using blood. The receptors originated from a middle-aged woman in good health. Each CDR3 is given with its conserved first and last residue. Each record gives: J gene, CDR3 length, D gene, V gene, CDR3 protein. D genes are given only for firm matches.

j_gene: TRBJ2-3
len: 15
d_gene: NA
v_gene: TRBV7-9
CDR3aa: CASSLAELAADTQYF

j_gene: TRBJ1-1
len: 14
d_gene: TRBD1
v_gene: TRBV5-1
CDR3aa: CASSSQGQHTEAFF

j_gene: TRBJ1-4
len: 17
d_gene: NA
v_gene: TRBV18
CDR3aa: CASSPPKTGLGNEKLFF

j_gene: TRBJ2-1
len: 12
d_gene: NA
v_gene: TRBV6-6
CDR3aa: CASRLQTSEQFF

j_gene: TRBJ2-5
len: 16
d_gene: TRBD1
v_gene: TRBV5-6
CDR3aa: CASSLATNRGYVGQYF

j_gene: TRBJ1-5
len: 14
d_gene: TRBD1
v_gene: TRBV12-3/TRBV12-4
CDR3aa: CASSPSGGIQPQHF

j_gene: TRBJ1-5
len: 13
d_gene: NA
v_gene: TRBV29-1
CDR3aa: CGVLDSLNRPQHF

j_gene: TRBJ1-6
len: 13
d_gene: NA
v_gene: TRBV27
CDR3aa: CASSIMGLGALHF

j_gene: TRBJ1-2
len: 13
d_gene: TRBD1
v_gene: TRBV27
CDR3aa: CASSYRGRDGYTF

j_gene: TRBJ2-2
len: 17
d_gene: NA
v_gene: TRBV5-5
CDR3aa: CASSLLSTQTNTGELFF

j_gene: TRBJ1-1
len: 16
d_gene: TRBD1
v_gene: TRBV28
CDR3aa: CAGSFAVGQPNTEAFF

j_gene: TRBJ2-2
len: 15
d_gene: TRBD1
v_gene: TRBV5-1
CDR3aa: CASSFGTGPAGELFF

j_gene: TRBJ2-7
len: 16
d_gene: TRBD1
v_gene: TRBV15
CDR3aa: CATSRGDRANPYEQYF

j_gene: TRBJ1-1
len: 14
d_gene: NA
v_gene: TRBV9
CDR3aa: CASSFGTGNTEALF

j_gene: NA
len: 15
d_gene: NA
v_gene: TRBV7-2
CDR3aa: CASSLRGQGKETQYF

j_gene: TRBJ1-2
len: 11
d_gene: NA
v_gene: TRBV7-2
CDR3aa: CATSRSYGYTF

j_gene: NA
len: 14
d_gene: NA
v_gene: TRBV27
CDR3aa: CASGESYRPNEQYF

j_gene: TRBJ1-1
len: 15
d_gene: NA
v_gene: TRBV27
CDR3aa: CASSTLAGIDTEAFF

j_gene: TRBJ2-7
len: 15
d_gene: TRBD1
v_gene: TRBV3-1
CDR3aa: CASSQVGTGDDEQYF

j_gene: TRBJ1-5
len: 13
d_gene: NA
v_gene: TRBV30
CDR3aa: CAWSAGSNQPQHF

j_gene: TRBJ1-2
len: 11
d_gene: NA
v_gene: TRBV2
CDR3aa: CAGTGLGGYTF

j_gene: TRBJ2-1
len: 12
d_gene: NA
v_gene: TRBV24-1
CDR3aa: CATGLNDNEQFF

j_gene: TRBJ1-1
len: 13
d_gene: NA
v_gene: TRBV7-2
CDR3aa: CASSLSLISEAFF

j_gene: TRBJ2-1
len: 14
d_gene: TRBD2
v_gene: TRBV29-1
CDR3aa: CSVGGGGVYNEQFF

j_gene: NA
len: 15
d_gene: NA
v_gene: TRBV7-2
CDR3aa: CASSLGSGRTYEQYF

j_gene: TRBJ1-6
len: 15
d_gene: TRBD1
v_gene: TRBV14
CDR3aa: CASSLRSTGSSPLHF

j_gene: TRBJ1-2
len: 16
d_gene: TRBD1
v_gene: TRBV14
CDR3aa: CASSQKYGTGLYGYTF

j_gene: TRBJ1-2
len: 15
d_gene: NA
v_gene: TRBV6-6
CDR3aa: CASTAGTLSNYGYTF

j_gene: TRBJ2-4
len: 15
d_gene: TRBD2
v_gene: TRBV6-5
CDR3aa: CASRRTSGAKNIQYF

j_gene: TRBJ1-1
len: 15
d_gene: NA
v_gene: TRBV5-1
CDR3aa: CASSLAVRGGAEAFF

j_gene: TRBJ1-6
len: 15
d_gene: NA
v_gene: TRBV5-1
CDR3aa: CASSLAADYNSPLHF

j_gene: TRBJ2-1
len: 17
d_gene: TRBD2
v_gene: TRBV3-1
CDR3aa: CASSQGTSGPNYNEQFF

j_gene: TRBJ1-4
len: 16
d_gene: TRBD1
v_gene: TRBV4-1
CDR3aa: CASSARRTGLREKLFF

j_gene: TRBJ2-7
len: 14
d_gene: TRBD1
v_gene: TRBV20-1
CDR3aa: CSASRGQSSYEQYF

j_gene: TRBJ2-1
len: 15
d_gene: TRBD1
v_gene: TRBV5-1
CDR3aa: CASSPPGTVYNEQFF

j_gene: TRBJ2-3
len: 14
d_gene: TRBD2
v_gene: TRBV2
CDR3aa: CASRTSGGRGTQYF

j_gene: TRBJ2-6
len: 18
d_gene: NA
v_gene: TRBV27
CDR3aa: CASSLSTPSLSGANVLTF

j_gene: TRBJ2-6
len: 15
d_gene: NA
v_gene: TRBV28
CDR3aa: CASSLTGPGANVLTF

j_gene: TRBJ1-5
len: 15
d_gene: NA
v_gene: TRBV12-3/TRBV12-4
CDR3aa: CASSLRQASNQPQHF

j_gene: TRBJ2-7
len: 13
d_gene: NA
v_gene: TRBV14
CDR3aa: CASSLANLWEQYF

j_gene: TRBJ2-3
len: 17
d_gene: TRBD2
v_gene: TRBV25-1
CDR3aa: CASSPALGSGGTDTQYF

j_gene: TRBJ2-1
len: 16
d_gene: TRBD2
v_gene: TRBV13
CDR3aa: CASSYASSGSYNEQFF

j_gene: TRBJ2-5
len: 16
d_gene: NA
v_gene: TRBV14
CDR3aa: CASSQDAGLSVETQYF

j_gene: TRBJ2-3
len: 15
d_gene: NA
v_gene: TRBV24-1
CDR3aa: CATSPPIRMADTQYF

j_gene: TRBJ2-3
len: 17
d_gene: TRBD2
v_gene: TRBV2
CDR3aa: CASSEGLAGVGTDTQYF

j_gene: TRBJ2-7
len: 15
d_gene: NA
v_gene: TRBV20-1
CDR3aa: CSARREGGRLYEQYF

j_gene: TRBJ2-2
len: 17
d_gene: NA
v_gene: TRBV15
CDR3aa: CATSRGPMGSNTGELFF

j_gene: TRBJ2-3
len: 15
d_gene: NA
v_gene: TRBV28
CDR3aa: CASSLEQYNTDTQYF

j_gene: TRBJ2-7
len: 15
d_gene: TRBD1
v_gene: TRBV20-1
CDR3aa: CSARDSGTGSYEQYF

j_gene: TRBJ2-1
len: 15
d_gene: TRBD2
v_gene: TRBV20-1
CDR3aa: CSARGAGGSYNEQFF

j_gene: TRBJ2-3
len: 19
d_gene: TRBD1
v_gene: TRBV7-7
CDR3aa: CASSPLNSGQREGTDTQYF

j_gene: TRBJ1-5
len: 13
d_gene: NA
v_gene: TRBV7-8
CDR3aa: CASSLGGFQPQHF

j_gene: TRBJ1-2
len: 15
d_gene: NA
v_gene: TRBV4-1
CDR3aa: CASSQDPFPNYGYTF

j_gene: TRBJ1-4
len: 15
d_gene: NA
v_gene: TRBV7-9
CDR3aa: CASSLDRGTNEKLFF

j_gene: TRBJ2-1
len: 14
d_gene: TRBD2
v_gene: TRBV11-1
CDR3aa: CASSSPWGGRLQFF